This T cell receptor (beta chain) was profiled in a study of CD8 T cells in Susac syndrome. CDR1 and CDR2 from the germline V gene are SGDLS and YYNGEE. V lost 4 bases and J lost 6, with 22 bases in between. The CDR3 runs 16 residues. Random hexamers served to reverse transcribe roughly 0.5 to 1 ug RNA. TCRdb re-analysed the immunoSEQ multiplex PCR reads in MiXCR, keeping a single row per CDR3 protein. The sample lists approximately 140,000 distinct CDR3 sequences, 85% to 95% occurring once. Sequencing input: CD8+ T cells from PBMCs. The rearrangement links TRBV9 to TRBJ1-1; no firm D call. The clonotype was recovered from a human donor in good health. The CDR3 nucleotides are TGTGCCAGCAGCTCTAGCGGGCCGGGCGTCGGGGCTGAAGCTTTCTTT. It specifies CASSSSGPGVGAEAFF.